What follows are 2 T cell receptor beta chains derived from one specimen sequenced in a study of T cell changes during pregnancy in multiple sclerosis. This table comes from immunoSEQ multiplex PCR, and its TCRdb copy is limited to in-frame clones, with some not included. The sample consists of some 110,000 clones, around 90% of them appearing once. Sequencing used peripheral blood, obtained in the third trimester of pregnancy. These receptors originate from a female donor with multiple sclerosis, enrolled in a pregnancy study.

V usage is TRBV6-1 and J usage is TRBJ2-7; possible D gene TRBD1, 6 bases. From germline, CDR1 is MNHNS and CDR2 SASEGT. The V end lost 2 bases, the J end lost 2 bases, and 10 bases lay between the germline ends. This CDR3 region has 14 residues. The CDR3 DNA is TGTGCCAGCAGTGAAAAGGGGGACACCTACGAGCAGTACTTC. Translated: CASSEKGDTYEQYF.

The chain links TRBV19 to TRBJ1-2; 9 bases are shared with TRBD1. This CDR3 has 18 residues. Germline CDR1 is LNHDA and CDR2 is SQIVND (reference sequence). The V and J ends lost 6 bases and 4 bases, in that order; junction bases with no gene match: 18. In DNA, the CDR3 is TGTGCCAGTAGCCCACTCCCCGGGACAGGGAGTTTCGGCTATGGCTACACCTTC. This sequence encodes CASSPLPGTGSFGYGYTF.